These 25 T cell receptor beta chains originate from one sample sequenced in a study of spatial heterogeneity in lung cancer (dated by TCRdb to the late 2010s). To prepare the library, 5' RACE was applied. Sequencing was performed on a NextSeq 500. TCRdb reprocessed the public reads (quality trimming at Q25 with fastp, clone calling with MiXCR) and kept in-frame beta chains. CDR3 protein sequences are deduplicated, and each keeps its most common genes and DNA. This sample has approximately 6,200 distinct CDR3 sequences in its table, and more than 15% of those were observed once. The ten most abundant clones make up roughly 15% of the sample. Interpreted using the paper, the time point label stands for: sample taken at primary tumor resection. The sample consisted of normal lung tissue next to the tumor, taken at surgery. The origin of the receptors is a male donor with early-stage non-small cell lung cancer.

The chain joins TRBV9 to TRBJ1-5; D might be TRBD1 (5 bases). This CDR3 spans 14 amino acids. V lost 2 bases to trimming and J lost 7 bases, with 13 bases between them. Germline V gene lookup returns CDR1 SGDLS and CDR2 YYNGEE. The CDR3 spells CASSVSQGGQPQHF. In DNA, the CDR3 is TGTGCCAGCAGCGTCTCCCAGGGAGGCCAGCCCCAGCATTTT.

V is TRBV7-3 and J is TRBJ2-6; 10 positions match TRBD1. Germline-derived CDR1 and CDR2 are SGHTA and FQGTGA. The CDR3 totals 19 residues. V was pared by 5 bases and J by 2 bases, with 12 bases of the junction left unmatched. CDR3 protein: CASSRFFGTGATGANVLTF. The CDR3 DNA follows: TGTGCCAGCAGCCGCTTTTTCGGGACAGGGGCGACTGGGGCCAACGTCCTGACTTTC. The full variable domain, in which reference TRBV7-3 and TRBJ2-6 provide the parts outside the CDR3, is GAGVSQTPSNKVTEKGKYVELRCDPISGHTALYWYRQSLGQGPEFLIYFQGTGAADDSGLPNDRFFAVRPEGSVSTLKIQRTERGDSAVYLCASSRFFGTGATGANVLTFGAGSRLTVL.

This clonotype came up a few times. V usage is TRBV7-9 and J usage is TRBJ2-3; D possibly corresponds to TRBD1 (6 bases). Trimming pared 1 base from V and 2 bases from J, leaving 10 bases between. The germline gives CDR1 SEHNR, CDR2 FQNEAQ (reference sequence). The CDR3 is 15 amino acids. CDR3: CASSLGQGPTDTQYF. CDR3 sequence (DNA): TGTGCCAGCAGCTTAGGGCAGGGGCCCACAGATACGCAGTATTTT. The entire variable domain, with the rest obtained from reference TRBV7-9 and TRBJ2-3, is as follows: DTGVSQNPRHKITKRGQNVTFRCDPISEHNRLYWYRQTLGQGPEFLTYFQNEAQLEKSRLLSDRFSAERPKGSFSTLEIQRTEQGDSAMYLCASSLGQGPTDTQYFGPGTRLTVL.

The gene calls are TRBV7-9 and TRBJ2-1, with 9 positions matching TRBD1. The length of the CDR3 is 15 residues. Unmatched junction bases numbered 5, after V lost 4 bases and J lost 4 bases. CDR1 and CDR2 (germline): SEHNR, FQNEAQ (reference sequence). The CDR3 region has the DNA TGTGCCAGCAGCTGGGGGACAGGGCCTTACAATGAGCAGTTCTTC. This translates into CASSWGTGPYNEQFF.

The chain employs TRBV15 and TRBJ1-2; D is uncertain. The CDR3 has 16 amino acids. Trimming took off 5 bases at V and 0 bases at J, with 16 bases between the two ends. From germline, CDR1 is LNHNV and CDR2 YYDKDF (reference sequence). The DNA of the CDR3 is TGTGCCACCAGCCGCGCTCAGACCGGTCCTAACTATGGCTACACCTTC. Residues: CATSRAQTGPNYGYTF.

This clonotype was found a few times. The gene calls are TRBV9 and TRBJ2-7; 8 nucleotides line up with TRBD2. Germline lookup yields CDR1 SGDLS and CDR2 YYNGEE. With V trimmed by 4 bases and J by 4 bases, 13 bases remained unmatched. This CDR3 has 16 residues. The CDR3 here is CASSTQGGAGAYEQYF. CDR3 nucleotides: TGTGCCAGCAGCACCCAGGGAGGAGCGGGAGCGTACGAGCAGTACTTC. The entire variable domain, with the rest obtained from reference TRBV9 and TRBJ2-7, is as follows: DSGVTQTPKHLITATGQRVTLRCSPRSGDLSVYWYQQSLDQGLQFLIQYYNGEERAKGNILERFSAQQFPDLHSELNLSSLELGDSALYFCASSTQGGAGAYEQYFGPGTRLTVT.

This clonotype is deemed medium-sized. The rearrangement uses TRBV28 and TRBJ2-7; TRBD2 matches at 7 bases. The CDR3 length is 16 residues. V trimming: 5 bases; J trimming: 0 bases; junction bases outside the gene matches: 10. Germline V lookup: CDR1 MDHEN, CDR2 SYDVKM. DNA for the CDR3: TGTGCCAGCAGTCCTCCGGGTAGCGGGTACTCCTACGAGCAGTACTTC. Its protein is CASSPPGSGYSYEQYF.

The J gene is TRBJ2-6, the V gene TRBV5-1; 9 bases fit TRBD1. V gave up 3 bases and J gave up 1 base; unmatched junction bases: 11. From germline, CDR1 is SGHRS and CDR2 YFSETQ. The CDR3 contains 19 residues. CDR3 sequence: CASSSPPDRGLSGANVLTF. CDR3 nucleotides: TGCGCCAGCAGCTCCCCCCCGGACAGGGGTCTTTCTGGGGCCAACGTCCTGACTTTC. The variable domain in full, with the rest retrieved from reference TRBV5-1 and TRBJ2-6, is KAGVTQTPRYLIKTRGQQVTLSCSPISGHRSVSWYQQTPGQGLQFLFEYFSETQRNKGNFPGRFSGRQFSNSRSEMNVSTLELGDSALYLCASSSPPDRGLSGANVLTFGAGSRLTVL.

J is TRBJ1-2 and V is TRBV7-9; D perhaps matches TRBD1 (6 bases). This CDR3 region has 14 residues. V lost 5 bases to trimming and J lost 2 bases, with 12 bases between them. The germline V gene has CDR1 SEHNR and CDR2 FQNEAQ (reference sequence). The CDR3 region has the DNA TGTGCCAGCAGCCCGGGGGGCAGCAACTATGGCTACACCTTC. Protein sequence: CASSPGGSNYGYTF. Supplemented by reference TRBV7-9 and TRBJ1-2, the full variable domain reads DTGVSQNPRHKITKRGQNVTFRCDPISEHNRLYWYRQTLGQGPEFLTYFQNEAQLEKSRLLSDRFSAERPKGSFSTLEIQRTEQGDSAMYLCASSPGGSNYGYTFGSGTRLTVV.

This clonotype is medium-sized within its sample. The J gene is TRBJ1-4, the V gene TRBV6-1; 9 bases match TRBD1. V lost 3 bases and J lost 7; bases outside the gene matches: 6. Germline V gene sequence: CDR1 MNHNS, CDR2 SASEGT. The CDR3 length is 15 residues. In DNA, the CDR3 is TGTGCCAGCAGTGAGCCGGGACAGGGAAGTGAAAAACTGTTTTTT. Amino acids: CASSEPGQGSEKLFF.

The genes are TRBV2 and TRBJ2-3; D is ambiguous. CDR1 SNHLY and CDR2 FYNNEI come from the germline V gene. The V and J ends lost 7 bases and 1 base respectively, with 9 bases between them. The CDR3 is 13 residues long. This chain's CDR3 is CASNSPGTDTQYF. The CDR3 DNA is TGTGCCAGCAACTCTCCGGGCACAGATACGCAGTATTTT.

This clonotype was counted between two and nine times. The rearrangement links TRBV6-5 to TRBJ1-6, with 7 bases matching TRBD1. In germline, CDR1 is MNHEY, CDR2 SVGAGI. Trimming at V came to 7 bases and at J to 9 bases, leaving 9 bases not matched to a gene. This CDR3 has 14 residues. The CDR3 bases are TGTGCCAGCACCTCCCGACAGGGCGGTTCACCCCTCCACTTT. It specifies CASTSRQGGSPLHF.

J is TRBJ2-1 and V is TRBV7-6, with 9 nucleotides matching TRBD2. Germline V gene lookup returns CDR1 SGHVS and CDR2 FNYEAQ. V lost 0 bases, J lost 9 bases, and 12 bases stayed unmatched. This CDR3 spans 17 amino acids. The CDR3 DNA sequence: TGTGCCAGCAGCTTAGCTAGCGGGAGTCAGCGTTTGGGTGAGCAGTTCTTC. Its translation: CASSLASGSQRLGEQFF.

This CDR3 reads CASSLGAPAGEQFF. The CDR3 coding sequence is TGTGCCAGCAGCCTAGGGGCCCCAGCGGGGGAGCAGTTCTTC. V gene TRBV7-8 combines with J gene TRBJ2-1; 7 bases line up with TRBD2. With V trimmed by 5 bases and J by 10 bases, 11 bases remained unmatched. The CDR3 is 14 amino acids. Germline CDR1 is SGHVS and CDR2 is FQNEAQ.

This clonotype is categorized as medium-sized. This chain joins TRBV12-3 or TRBV12-4 and TRBJ2-6, with D perhaps given as TRBD1 or TRBD2 (6 bases each). V shed 5 bases and J shed 0 bases, with 14 bases lying between them. The CDR3 spans 17 residues. Here the CDR3 reads CASSRGEVGSGANVLTF. The CDR3 bases are TGTGCCAGCAGTAGGGGGGAAGTAGGCTCTGGGGCCAACGTCCTGACTTTC.

This clonotype rates as medium-sized. The rearrangement joins TRBV6-5 to TRBJ1-6, with D tentatively TRBD1 (6 bases). Trimming took 6 bases from V and 10 from J, leaving 13 bases between them. Per the germline V gene, CDR1 is MNHEY and CDR2 is SVGAGI. The CDR3 is made up of 13 amino acids. The CDR3 DNA reads TGTGCCAGCAGACGAACAGGGAGGTCACCCCTCCACTTT. Its translation: CASRRTGRSPLHF.

This chain links TRBV7-2 with TRBJ2-1; D might be TRBD2 (6 bases). CDR3 length: 12 residues. V was pared by 4 bases and J by 13 bases, with 14 bases between. CDR1 is SGHTA, CDR2 FQGNSA, per germline. The CDR3 sequence is CASSSTGVAQFF. The CDR3, as DNA: TGTGCCAGCAGCTCCACGGGGGTAGCCCAGTTCTTC.

This clonotype is termed medium-sized. This chain links TRBV28 with TRBJ1-4; possible D gene TRBD1, 5 bases. The CDR3 spans 13 residues. Germline CDR1 and CDR2: MDHEN and SYDVKM. The V gene lost 7 bases and the J gene lost 5 bases, with 11 bases spanning the gap. CDR3 in amino acids: CASTGQGNEKLFF. Written as DNA, the CDR3 is TGTGCCAGCACCGGGCAGGGAAATGAAAAACTGTTTTTT.

The chain links TRBV3-1 to TRBJ2-2, with D maybe TRBD1 (6 bases). V lost 4 bases and J lost 4, with 16 bases in between. CDR3 length: 16 amino acids. Germline-derived CDR1 and CDR2 are LGHDT and YNNKEL (reference sequence). The CDR3 is CASSPYRVLFTGELFF. The CDR3 nucleotides read TGTGCCAGCAGCCCTTACAGGGTTCTCTTCACCGGGGAGCTGTTTTTT.

This clonotype has only a few counts. The germline gene is not matched at one end of the junction; a read error may be the cause. In DNA, the CDR3 is TGTGGTGTGAGGGGACTAGCTAAAGAGCAGTACTTC. Translating gives CGVRGLAKEQYF. V usage is TRBV20-1 and J usage is TRBJ2-7; 9 nucleotides line up with TRBD2. This CDR3 comprises 12 residues. From germline, CDR1 is DFQATT and CDR2 SNEGSKA (reference sequence).

The V call is TRBV14, the J call TRBJ2-3, with D possibly matching TRBD2 (5 bases). Trimming shortened V by 1 base and J by 7 bases, and 15 bases separated the two germline ends. Germline V lookup: CDR1 SGHDN, CDR2 FVKESK. There are 15 residues in the CDR3. CDR3 protein: CASSQGGIGKNTQYF. The CDR3 bases are TGTGCCAGCAGCCAAGGGGGTATCGGGAAAAATACGCAGTATTTT.

V usage is TRBV27 and J usage is TRBJ1-5; 7 nucleotides line up with TRBD1. In germline, CDR1 is MNHEY, CDR2 SMNVEV (reference sequence). The ends lost 5 bases at V and 0 bases at J; junction bases unmatched: 4. CDR3 size: 15 residues. DNA of the CDR3: TGTGCCAGCAGTGCACAGGGGAATAGCAATCAGCCCCAGCATTTT. Protein: CASSAQGNSNQPQHF.

This clonotype is medium-sized in the sample. The chain joins TRBV20-1 to TRBJ2-5; no reliable D call. The germline gives CDR1 DFQATT, CDR2 SNEGSKA (reference sequence). The V and J ends lost 3 bases and 5 bases respectively, with 10 bases between them. The CDR3 is made up of 12 amino acids. The CDR3 loop is CSASPTGETQYF. The CDR3 DNA follows: TGCAGTGCTAGTCCCACTGGGGAGACCCAGTACTTC.

This clonotype has a handful of counts. This sequence joins TRBV4-1 and TRBJ2-2; D is undetermined. V was clipped by 0 bases and J by 7 bases, with 12 bases between them. Germline lookup yields CDR1 MGHRA and CDR2 YSYEKL. The CDR3 runs 15 residues. CDR3: CASSQDGGFGGELFF. CDR3 sequence (DNA): TGCGCCAGCAGCCAAGATGGTGGTTTTGGCGGGGAGCTGTTTTTT.

By share, this clonotype counts as medium-sized. V gene TRBV3-1 combines with J gene TRBJ2-3; D ambiguous. V was cut by 3 bases and J by 1 base, with 11 bases left in between. There are 15 residues in the CDR3. Germline CDR1 is LGHDT and CDR2 is YNNKEL (reference sequence). The DNA of the CDR3 is TGTGCCAGCAGCCAGGCGGTGGGCGGCACAGATACGCAGTATTTT. It codes for CASSQAVGGTDTQYF.